The 17 T cell receptor beta chains below all came from one sample that was sequenced in a study of vaccination and CD4 T cells after COVID-19. Which antigens these TCRs recognize remains unknown. Described treatment: roughly ten-day PBMC culture with coronavirus spike peptide pools or control peptides (ViraFEST assay). An Oncomine TCR Beta short-read assay was used to sequence the DNA from cultured CD4+ T cells. Via MiXCR, TCRdb re-called the PCR reads, giving one row per CDR3 protein. This sample yields fewer than 4,500 distinct CDR3 sequences, of which around 20% are seen a single time; roughly 25% belongs to the top ten. The sequenced sample was CD4+ T cells from blood, cultured in vitro. Receptors were obtained from a human donor who had recovered from COVID-19.

V gene TRBV11-3 combines with J gene TRBJ2-4; the match to TRBD1 covers 8 bases. This CDR3 region has 14 residues. V shed 1 base and J 6 bases; nucleotides not matched to a gene: 2. Germline V CDR1 and CDR2: SGHNT, YENEEA. The CDR3 spells CASSLAGQGNIQYF. The CDR3 DNA reads TGTGCCAGCAGCTTAGCCGGACAGGGAAACATTCAGTACTTC.

The chain is built from TRBV7-2 and TRBJ2-3; possibly TRBD1 or TRBD2 for D (5 bases each). Trimming stripped 6 bases from V and 4 bases from J, with 8 bases between. The CDR3 loop spans 12 amino acids. Germline CDR1 and CDR2: SGHTA and FQGNSA. Written as DNA, the CDR3 is TGTGCCAGCAGTCGAGGGGCAGATACGCAGTATTTT. This sequence encodes CASSRGADTQYF.

The chain recombines TRBV10-3 with TRBJ1-3; D perhaps matches TRBD1 (5 bases). CDR3 length equals 14 residues. The germline V and J ends were trimmed by 5 bases and 2 bases, with 10 bases remaining between them. The germline gives CDR1 ENHRY, CDR2 SYGVKD. The CDR3 loop is CAISFQGAGNTIYF. CDR3 in DNA: TGTGCCATCAGTTTCCAGGGTGCTGGAAACACCATATATTTT.

This clonotype was counted only a few times. V usage is TRBV28 and J usage is TRBJ2-7; tentatively, D is TRBD1 or TRBD2 (6 bases each). Trimming removed 5 bases from V and 3 bases from J, with 20 bases in between. CDR1 is MDHEN and CDR2 is SYDVKM in the germline V gene. CDR3 size: 16 residues. CDR3 in DNA: TGTGCCAGCAGTAACTGGGGGGCAGGGGACGGCTACGAGCAGTACTTC. This translates into CASSNWGAGDGYEQYF.

V and J are TRBV7-3 and TRBJ2-1; 9 positions match TRBD1. CDR3 length equals 16 residues. Germline CDR1 reads SGHTA; CDR2 reads FQGTGA. V shed 4 bases, J shed 6 bases, and the junction held 10 bases outside the gene matches. The CDR3, as DNA: TGTGCCAGCAGCTCCACAGGGGGCGCGGGGTTCAATGAGCAGTTCTTC. Protein product: CASSSTGGAGFNEQFF.

In this sample, this clonotype turned up a few times. The CDR3 region has the DNA TGTGCCAGCAGCCCCACGACAGGAATCACCGGGGAGCTGTTTTTT. This gives the protein CASSPTTGITGELFF. The genes are TRBV6-1 and TRBJ2-2, with D possibly being TRBD1 (6 bases). Per germline, CDR1 MNHNS and CDR2 SASEGT. CDR3 length: 15 residues. Trimming removed 6 bases from V and 4 bases from J, with 15 bases in between.

In this sample, this clonotype turned up a few times. The genes are TRBV7-2 and TRBJ2-7, with a weak D call TRBD1 (5 bases). The CDR3 is made up of 15 amino acids. The V gene's germline CDR1 is SGHTA and CDR2 FQGNSA. Trimming pared 3 bases from V and 1 base from J, leaving 13 bases between. CDR3 loop: CASSLYKDISYEQYF. The CDR3, as DNA: TGTGCCAGCAGCTTGTATAAGGACATTTCCTACGAGCAGTACTTC.

The V gene is TRBV30, the J gene TRBJ2-7; 7 bases are shared with TRBD1. The germline gives CDR1 GTSNPN, CDR2 SVGIG (reference sequence). This CDR3 has 14 residues. V shed 3 bases and J 0 bases; nucleotides not matched to a gene: 5. CDR3 loop: CAWRGGRSSYEQYF. The DNA for the CDR3 is TGTGCCTGGAGAGGGGGCAGGAGCTCCTACGAGCAGTACTTC.

This clonotype was seen a few times. J is TRBJ1-1 and V is TRBV4-1; D is perhaps TRBD1 (5 bases). Trimming took 7 bases from V and 5 from J, leaving 17 bases between them. This CDR3 spans 14 amino acids. Germline CDR1 reads MGHRA; CDR2 reads YSYEKL. Here the CDR3 DNA reads TGCGCCAGCACCACGGGACCGGATAGGACTGAAGCTTTCTTT. Translation gives CASTTGPDRTEAFF.

This clonotype was counted a single time. In DNA form, the CDR3 reads TGCGCCAGCAGTCCCGGGACAGCTAACTATGGCTACACCTTC. It specifies CASSPGTANYGYTF. The chain couples TRBV5-1 to TRBJ1-2; 7 bases agree with TRBD1. Germline V CDR1 and CDR2: SGHRS, YFSETQ. This CDR3 is 14 amino acids long. V was clipped by 5 bases and J by 0 bases; unmatched bases: 4.

This clonotype was picked up a small number of times. The chain uses TRBV7-9 and TRBJ1-2; 10 bases fit TRBD1. This CDR3 spans 15 amino acids. Germline trimming cut 4 bases from V and 4 bases from J; bases unmatched to any gene: 6. Germline V gives CDR1 SEHNR, CDR2 FQNEAQ (reference sequence). The CDR3 bases are TGTGCCAGCAGCTCCGGGACAGGGGAGTCCTATGGCTACACCTTC. This translates into CASSSGTGESYGYTF.

This chain links TRBV4-1 with TRBJ2-2, with 7 nucleotides matching TRBD2. V gave up 4 bases and J gave up 1 base; unmatched junction bases: 9. In germline, CDR1 is MGHRA, CDR2 YSYEKL. This CDR3 spans 17 amino acids. The CDR3 reads CASSLFGGEMNTGELFF. The DNA for the CDR3 is TGCGCCAGCAGCCTCTTTGGGGGGGAGATGAACACCGGGGAGCTGTTTTTT.

V usage is TRBV5-1 and J usage is TRBJ2-7, with D maybe TRBD2 (6 bases). Germline V gene lookup returns CDR1 SGHRS and CDR2 YFSETQ. This CDR3 contains 14 residues. V was shortened by 4 bases and J by 2 bases, with 13 bases between the two germline ends. The CDR3: CASSPSSATYEQYF. In DNA form, the CDR3 reads TGCGCCAGCAGCCCTTCTAGCGCTACCTACGAGCAGTACTTC.

In regard to this clonotype: A much bigger clone sits one base away, suggesting this may be a read error. CDR3 sequence reads: CASSGWTGSNYGYTF. CDR3 DNA sequence: TGTGCCAGCAGCGGTTGGACCGGGTCTAACTATGGCTACACCTTC. V and J are TRBV7-8 and TRBJ1-2; D not certain. V dropped 5 bases and J dropped 0 bases, with 13 bases sitting between them. The germline V gene has CDR1 SGHVS and CDR2 FQNEAQ. This CDR3 has 15 amino acids.

The V gene is TRBV9, the J gene TRBJ2-3; no clear D gene. The CDR3 is made up of 12 amino acids. Germline V gene lookup returns CDR1 SGDLS and CDR2 YYNGEE. Trimming stripped 0 bases from V and 5 bases from J, with 4 bases between. CDR3: CASSVGEDTQYF. In DNA, the CDR3 is TGTGCCAGCAGCGTAGGAGAAGATACGCAGTATTTT.

There are a few counts of this clonotype. J is TRBJ2-7 and V is TRBV6-1; D gene unclear. The CDR3 is 13 residues long. V lost 1 base and J 9 bases, leaving 13 bases between the germline ends. Germline CDR1 and CDR2: MNHNS and SASEGT. The CDR3 spells CASSEERIKGQYF. The CDR3 DNA reads TGTGCCAGCAGTGAAGAACGGATCAAGGGGCAGTACTTC.

The table lists this clonotype with a few counts. The chain links TRBV19 to TRBJ1-2; a possible D gene is TRBD1 (5 bases). CDR1 is LNHDA and CDR2 is SQIVND in the germline V gene (reference sequence). The CDR3 loop spans 14 amino acids. Trimming removed 3 bases at V and 2 bases at J, with 10 bases between. Here the CDR3 reads CASSIQQGNYGYTF. Written as DNA, the CDR3 is TGTGCCAGTAGTATCCAGCAGGGAAACTATGGCTACACCTTC.